This TCR beta chain was profiled in a study of response to subunit inactivated influenza vaccine. MiXCR, run by TCRdb on the RT-PCR reads, gives a single entry per CDR3 protein. This table has roughly 570,000 distinct CDR3 sequences, 10% to 15% appearing once. With 1 base removed from V and 4 bases from J, the gap between germline ends came to 11 bases. This CDR3 contains 14 residues. CDR1 is DFQATT, CDR2 SNEGSKA, per germline (reference sequence). Study-level findings and limits: Authors suggested that a seasonal influenza vaccination recruits few new T cells each time.

This clonotype has just a few counts. The target antigen is unknown. This TCR came from a man aged 50-59 years who received an inactivated influenza vaccine. The rearrangement links TRBV20-1 to TRBJ2-1; D not certain. Sample: PBMCs from blood, taken more than 35 days after vaccination. DNA of the CDR3: TGCAGTGCTAGAGTTGGCTGGAAATACAATGAGCAGTTCTTC. It is translated as CSARVGWKYNEQFF.